This TCR beta chain emerged from a study of blood T cell repertoires in COVID-19. Across the whole study: Nucleic acid was either cDNA or gDNA, and it came from T cells, B-cell-depleted T cells, or PBMCs.

V was cut by 0 bases and J by 5 bases, with 19 bases left in between. The CDR3 totals 17 residues. The V gene's germline CDR1 is MGHRA and CDR2 YSYEKL. Authors' processing steps: Reference gene primer amplification gave estimated nucleated cell counts. Repertoires were generated with immunoSEQ multiplex PCR, while TCRdb's copy carries only in-frame clones and drops some. That table gives V, J and clone size, and the DNA gave D and trimming. The sample lists 150,000 to 200,000 clones, roughly 80% occurring once. This rearrangement joins TRBV4-1 to TRBJ1-1; D might be TRBD1 (6 bases). The sample taken for sequencing was PBMCs or T cells enriched from blood (not recorded which). The sequence derives from a man aged 35-49 years who had recovered from COVID-19. The CDR3 reads CASSQDEGVRGGTEAFF. In DNA, the CDR3 is TGCGCCAGCAGCCAAGATGAGGGGGTTCGTGGTGGAACTGAAGCTTTCTTT.